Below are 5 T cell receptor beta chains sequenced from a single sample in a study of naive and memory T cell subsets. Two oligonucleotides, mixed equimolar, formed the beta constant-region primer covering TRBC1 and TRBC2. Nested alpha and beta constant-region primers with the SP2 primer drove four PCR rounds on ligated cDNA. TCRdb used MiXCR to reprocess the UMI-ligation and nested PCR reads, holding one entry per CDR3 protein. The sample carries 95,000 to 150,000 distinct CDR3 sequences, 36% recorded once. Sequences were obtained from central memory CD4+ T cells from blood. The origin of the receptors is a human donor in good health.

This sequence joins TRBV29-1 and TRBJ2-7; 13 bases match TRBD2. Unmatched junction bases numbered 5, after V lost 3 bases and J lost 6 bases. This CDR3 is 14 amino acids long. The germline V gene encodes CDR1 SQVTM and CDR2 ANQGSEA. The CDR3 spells CSVDFTSGRGEQYF. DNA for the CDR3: TGCAGCGTTGACTTTACTAGCGGGAGGGGCGAGCAGTACTTC.

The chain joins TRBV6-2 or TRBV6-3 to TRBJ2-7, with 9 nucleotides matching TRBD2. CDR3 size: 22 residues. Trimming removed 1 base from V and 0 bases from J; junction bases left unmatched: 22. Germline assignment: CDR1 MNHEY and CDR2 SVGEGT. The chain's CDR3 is CASSYWTSVGSESSLFSYEQYF. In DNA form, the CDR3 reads TGTGCCAGCAGTTACTGGACTAGCGTAGGGAGCGAATCCTCTCTTTTCTCCTACGAGCAGTACTTC.

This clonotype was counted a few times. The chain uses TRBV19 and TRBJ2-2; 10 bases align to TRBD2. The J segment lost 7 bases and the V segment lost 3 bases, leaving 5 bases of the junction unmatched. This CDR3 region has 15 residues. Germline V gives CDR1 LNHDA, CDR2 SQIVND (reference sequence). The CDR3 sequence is CASSMYLAGVGELFF. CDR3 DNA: TGTGCCAGTAGTATGTACCTAGCGGGAGTCGGGGAGCTGTTTTTT.

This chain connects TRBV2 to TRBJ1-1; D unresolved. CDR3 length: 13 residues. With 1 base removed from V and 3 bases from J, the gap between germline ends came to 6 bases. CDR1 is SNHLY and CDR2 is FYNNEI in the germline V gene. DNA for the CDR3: TGTGCCAGCAGTGAAGAGAGGGACACTGAAGCTTTCTTT. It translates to CASSEERDTEAFF.

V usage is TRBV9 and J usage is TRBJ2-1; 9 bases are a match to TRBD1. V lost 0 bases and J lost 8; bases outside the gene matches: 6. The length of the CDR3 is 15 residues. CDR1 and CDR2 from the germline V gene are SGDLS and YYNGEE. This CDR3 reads CASSVAQGAMDEQFF. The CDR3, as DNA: TGTGCCAGCAGCGTAGCACAGGGGGCTATGGATGAGCAGTTCTTC.